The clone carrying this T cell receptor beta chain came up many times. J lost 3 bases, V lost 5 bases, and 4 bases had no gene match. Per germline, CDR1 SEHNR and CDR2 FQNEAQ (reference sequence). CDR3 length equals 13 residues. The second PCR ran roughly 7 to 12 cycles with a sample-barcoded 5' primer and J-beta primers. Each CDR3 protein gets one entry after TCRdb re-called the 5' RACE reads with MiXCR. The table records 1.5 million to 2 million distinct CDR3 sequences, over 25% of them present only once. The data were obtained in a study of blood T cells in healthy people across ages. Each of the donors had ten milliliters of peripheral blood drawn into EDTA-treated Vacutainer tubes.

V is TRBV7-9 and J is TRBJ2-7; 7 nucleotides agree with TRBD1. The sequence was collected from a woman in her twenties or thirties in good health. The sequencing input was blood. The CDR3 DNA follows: TGTGCCAGCAGCCATGGGACAGTCTACGAGCAGTACTTC. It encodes CASSHGTVYEQYF.